Each of the 26 T cell receptor beta chains below was sequenced from the same sample in a study of T cells after posttransplantation cyclophosphamide. Profiling relied on immunoSEQ multiplex PCR, and the TCRdb table lists in-frame clones only, not all of them. This sample carries about 38,000 clones, none of them present only once. The sample taken for sequencing was PBMCs. The source is a man aged 45-65 years in good health, CMV-negative, and a related stem cell transplant donor.

This clone was picked up many times. The chain joins TRBV11-2 to TRBJ1-1; the D is unclear. This CDR3 is built from 13 residues. The germline V gene has CDR1 SGHAT and CDR2 FQNNGV. V lost 10 bases to trimming and J lost 4 bases, with 16 bases between them. This CDR3 reads CATTRGSITEAFF. The CDR3 DNA is TGTGCCACCACACGGGGATCAATCACTGAAGCTTTCTTT.

At least ten counts were recorded for this clone. The chain recombines TRBV5-6 with TRBJ2-3; the D gene is possibly TRBD1 (6 bases). CDR3 length: 16 amino acids. The V end lost 2 bases, the J end lost 4 bases, and 17 bases lay between the germline ends. Germline CDR1 and CDR2: SGHDT and YYEEEE. CDR3 protein: CASSFGTLRWADTQYF. CDR3 nucleotide sequence: TGTGCCAGCAGCTTCGGGACACTACGATGGGCAGATACGCAGTATTTT.

Many counts were recorded for this clone. The chain joins TRBV5-1 to TRBJ2-5; no clear D. The CDR3 spans 14 residues. The ends were cut back, 0 bases at V and 1 base at J, with 7 bases in the middle. Germline values: CDR1 SGHRS, CDR2 YFSETQ. In nucleotides, the CDR3 is TGCGCCAGCAGCTTGGCTCTACTCCAAGAGACCCAGTACTTC. Translation: CASSLALLQETQYF.

This clone was observed at least ten times. The chain has TRBV18 and TRBJ2-7, with TRBD2 matching 11 bases. From germline, CDR1 is KGHSH and CDR2 LQKENI. This CDR3 region has 16 residues. V trimming: 5 bases; J trimming: 1 base; junction bases outside the gene matches: 7. CDR3 loop: CASSTGLAGLSYEQYF. As DNA, the CDR3 is TGTGCCAGCTCAACCGGACTAGCGGGCCTATCCTACGAGCAGTACTTC.

This clone was picked up many times. The chain is built from TRBV6-1 and TRBJ2-3; TRBD2 agrees at 9 bases. CDR1 and CDR2 from the germline V gene are MNHNS and SASEGT. The V segment lost 4 bases and the J segment 4 bases; nucleotides outside the gene matches: 6. CDR3 size: 15 residues. DNA of the CDR3: TGTGCCAGCAGTGTGGGACTAGCACCATCAGATACGCAGTATTTT. Translation: CASSVGLAPSDTQYF.

Many counts were recorded for this clone. Other DNA sequences of this sample code for an identical CDR3. The V call is TRBV9, the J call TRBJ2-3; weak D call: TRBD1 (5 bases). Trimming left V 3 bases short and J 5 bases short, with 16 bases between. Germline V lookup: CDR1 SGDLS, CDR2 YYNGEE. This CDR3 spans 15 amino acids. The CDR3 DNA reads as TGTGCCAGCAGCGCGGACATGCCAATTGGAGATACGCAGTATTTT. This codes for CASSADMPIGDTQYF.

In this sample, this clone turned up many times. The chain is built from TRBV5-1 and TRBJ2-7, with 7 bases that match TRBD2. V was pared by 0 bases and J by 4 bases, with 4 bases of the junction left unmatched. The CDR3 length is 14 residues. Germline assignment: CDR1 SGHRS and CDR2 YFSETQ. CDR3 in DNA: TGCGCCAGCAGCTTGGGCGGGAGTCTTTACGAGCAGTACTTC. Amino acids: CASSLGGSLYEQYF.

This clone was picked up many times. The chain employs TRBV16 and TRBJ1-5; D is perhaps TRBD1 (5 bases). CDR1 KGHSY and CDR2 FQNENV come from the germline V gene. This CDR3 has 13 amino acids. V lost 7 bases and J lost 4, with 11 bases in between. The DNA for the CDR3 is TGTGCCAGCACCTGGGGCATTAATCAGCCCCAGCATTTT. Protein: CASTWGINQPQHF.

At least ten counts were recorded for this clone. The J gene is TRBJ2-1, the V gene TRBV6-5; 10 bases match TRBD2. CDR3 length equals 15 residues. V was clipped by 4 bases and J by 8 bases; unmatched bases: 8. Germline loops: CDR1 MNHEY, CDR2 SVGAGI. CDR3 region: CASSSGTSASYEQFF. The CDR3 DNA reads TGTGCCAGCAGTTCCGGGACTAGCGCCAGTTATGAGCAGTTCTTC.

This clone was detected ten times or more. The chain is built from TRBV6-1 and TRBJ2-1, with 7 positions matching TRBD1. With V trimmed by 7 bases and J by 2 bases, 8 bases remained unmatched. There are 15 residues in the CDR3. Germline V lookup: CDR1 MNHNS, CDR2 SASEGT. CDR3 DNA sequence: TGTGCCAGCACCTCCTTAGGGGGCCCCTACAATGAGCAGTTCTTC. The encoded protein is CASTSLGGPYNEQFF.

This clone was observed at least ten times. The J gene is TRBJ2-3, the V gene TRBV9; TRBD2 might be the D (5 bases). Germline CDR1 SGDLS, CDR2 YYNGEE. V was trimmed by 0 bases and J by 4 bases, leaving 18 bases between them. CDR3 length equals 17 residues. The CDR3 coding sequence is TGTGCCAGCAGCGTAGACACTGGAGGACTTGCAGCAGATACGCAGTATTTT. This translates into CASSVDTGGLAADTQYF.

In this sample, this clone turned up many times. The chain links TRBV7-2 to TRBJ1-4, with a weak D call TRBD1 (6 bases). The CDR3 consists of 15 residues. Germline loops: CDR1 SGHTA, CDR2 FQGNSA. V lost 1 base, J lost 4 bases, and 10 bases lay in between. The DNA for the CDR3 is TGTGCCAGCAGCTTAGGAGACAGGCTTAATGAAAAACTGTTTTTT. Its protein product is CASSLGDRLNEKLFF.

The chain recombines TRBV9 with TRBJ2-1; 7 nucleotides match TRBD1. The length of the CDR3 is 13 residues. V lost 4 bases to trimming and J lost 10 bases; unmatched junction nucleotides: 8. Per the germline V gene, CDR1 is SGDLS and CDR2 is YYNGEE. As DNA, the CDR3 is TGTGCCAGCAGCAGCCGACAGGGCCCGGAGCAGTTCTTC. This gives the protein CASSSRQGPEQFF.

The table lists this clone with many counts. The CDR3 here is CASSDRGQATGANVLTF. CDR3 bases: TGTGCCAGCAGTGATCGGGGACAGGCAACTGGGGCCAACGTCCTGACTTTC. The chain couples TRBV2 to TRBJ2-6, with 8 bases identical to TRBD1. CDR1 and CDR2 (germline): SNHLY, FYNNEI. The CDR3 is made up of 17 amino acids. V lost 3 bases, J lost 2 bases, and 6 bases stayed unmatched.

The table lists this clone with many counts. The gene calls are TRBV5-5 and TRBJ1-3; TRBD1 agrees at 7 bases. Germline-derived CDR1 and CDR2 are SGHKS and YYEKEE (reference sequence). Losses at the gene ends were 4 bases for V and 0 bases for J; bases not matched to a gene: 7. The CDR3 is made up of 16 amino acids. CDR3 DNA: TGTGCCAGCAGCCTCGGACAGGACCGCTCTGGAAACACCATATATTTT. Residues: CASSLGQDRSGNTIYF. The complete variable domain, with remaining parts taken from reference TRBV5-5 and TRBJ1-3, reads DAGVTQSPTHLIKTRGQQVTLRCSPISGHKSVSWYQQVLGQGPQFIFQYYEKEERGRGNFPDRFSARQFPNYSSELNVNALLLGDSALYLCASSLGQDRSGNTIYFGEGSWLTVV.

This clone came up many times. Written as DNA, the CDR3 is TGTGCCAGCAGTTCACAAGACAGGGTTCAGCCCCAGCATTTT. Its protein is CASSSQDRVQPQHF. The genes are TRBV6-6 and TRBJ1-5; 7 bases align to TRBD1. CDR1 is MNHNY and CDR2 is SVGAGI in the germline V gene (reference sequence). Trimming cost V 4 bases and J 6 bases; bases outside gene matches: 6. CDR3 length: 14 residues.

This clone was recorded many times. The chain combines TRBV5-4 with TRBJ1-6; D gene unclear. CDR3 length equals 14 residues. V was clipped by 0 bases and J by 5 bases, with 6 bases between them. In germline, CDR1 is SGHNT, CDR2 YYREEE (reference sequence). DNA of the CDR3: TGTGCCAGCAGCTTGGACAGCCATAATTCACCCCTCCACTTT. This gives the protein CASSLDSHNSPLHF.

The table lists this clone with many counts. The rearrangement joins TRBV7-8 to TRBJ1-2; D gene unclear. With 1 base removed from V and 6 bases from J, the gap between germline ends came to 12 bases. The germline CDR1 and CDR2 sequences are SGHVS and FQNEAQ. There are 14 residues in the CDR3. In DNA, the CDR3 is TGTGCCAGCAGCTTAGGCTACGGGAGTGATGGCTACACCTTC. Translated, it gives CASSLGYGSDGYTF.

This clone was picked up a small number of times. The chain recombines TRBV4-1 with TRBJ1-6; maybe TRBD1 (5 bases). Germline CDR1 and CDR2: MGHRA and YSYEKL. The V end lost 1 base, the J end lost 5 bases, and 12 bases lay between the germline ends. CDR3 length: 16 residues. The DNA for the CDR3 is TGCGCCAGCAGCCAAGCTGCAGGGTGGGATAATTCACCCCTCCACTTT. It is translated as CASSQAAGWDNSPLHF.

The gene calls are TRBV27 and TRBJ2-7, with 8 bases that match TRBD1. J was trimmed by 0 bases and V by 5 bases; bases with no gene match: 6. The CDR3 runs 15 residues. Germline loops: CDR1 MNHEY, CDR2 SMNVEV (reference sequence). CDR3 sequence reads: CASSHGTGLSYEQYF. The CDR3 DNA reads TGTGCCAGCAGTCATGGGACAGGACTCTCCTACGAGCAGTACTTC.

This clone has a count of ten or more. The gene calls are TRBV27 and TRBJ1-4, with TRBD1 as a possible D gene (5 bases). CDR3 length equals 13 residues. Germline assignment: CDR1 MNHEY and CDR2 SMNVEV (reference sequence). The ends were cut back, 2 bases at V and 5 bases at J, with 6 bases in the middle. The CDR3 region has the DNA TGTGCCAGCAGTTTAAACAGGAATGAAAAACTGTTTTTT. Its protein is CASSLNRNEKLFF.

There are many counts of this clone. The chain is built from TRBV18 and TRBJ1-1, with D tentatively TRBD1 (6 bases). V lost 0 bases, J lost 4 bases, and 12 bases lay in between. The germline V gene encodes CDR1 KGHSH and CDR2 LQKENI. The CDR3 runs 15 residues. DNA for the CDR3: TGTGCCAGCTCACCACCGGGGGGGCGGGTCACTGAAGCTTTCTTT. This sequence encodes CASSPPGGRVTEAFF.

In its sample, this clone was seen many times. The chain is built from TRBV2 and TRBJ2-5, with TRBD1 as a possible D gene (6 bases). CDR3 length equals 16 residues. CDR1 SNHLY and CDR2 FYNNEI come from the germline V gene. Trimming removed 3 bases at V and 1 base at J, with 15 bases between. This CDR3 is CASSDRGLSIQETQYF. The CDR3 nucleotides read TGTGCCAGCAGTGACAGGGGCCTTAGTATCCAAGAGACCCAGTACTTC.

At least ten counts were recorded for this clone. The J gene is TRBJ2-5, the V gene TRBV5-1, with TRBD2 identical over 11 bases. Germline V CDR1 and CDR2: SGHRS, YFSETQ. The CDR3 contains 15 residues. The V gene end was trimmed by 5 bases and the J gene end by 1 base; junction bases not matched to a gene: 4. The CDR3 sequence is CASRSSGGPQETQYF. As DNA, the CDR3 is TGCGCCAGCAGATCTAGCGGGGGGCCCCAAGAGACCCAGTACTTC.

At least ten counts were recorded for this clone. The gene calls are TRBV7-9 and TRBJ2-5; 9 bases map to TRBD1. Germline-derived CDR1 and CDR2 are SEHNR and FQNEAQ (reference sequence). This CDR3 spans 16 amino acids. The trim removed 5 bases at V and 3 bases at J, leaving 10 bases unmatched. The chain's CDR3 is CASSTLSGTGKETQYF. The CDR3 bases are TGTGCCAGCAGCACATTGAGTGGGACAGGGAAAGAGACCCAGTACTTC.

This chain's CDR3 is CASSVASGVRYEQYF. The CDR3 region has the DNA TGTGCCAGCAGCGTAGCAAGCGGGGTCCGCTACGAGCAGTACTTC. The rearrangement joins TRBV9 to TRBJ2-7, with 7 bases identical to TRBD2. The CDR3 spans 15 residues. CDR1 is SGDLS and CDR2 is YYNGEE in the germline V gene. J lost 3 bases, V lost 0 bases, and 6 bases had no gene match. Full variable domain (rest looked up from reference TRBV9 and TRBJ2-7): DSGVTQTPKHLITATGQRVTLRCSPRSGDLSVYWYQQSLDQGLQFLIQYYNGEERAKGNILERFSAQQFPDLHSELNLSSLELGDSALYFCASSVASGVRYEQYFGPGTRLTVT.